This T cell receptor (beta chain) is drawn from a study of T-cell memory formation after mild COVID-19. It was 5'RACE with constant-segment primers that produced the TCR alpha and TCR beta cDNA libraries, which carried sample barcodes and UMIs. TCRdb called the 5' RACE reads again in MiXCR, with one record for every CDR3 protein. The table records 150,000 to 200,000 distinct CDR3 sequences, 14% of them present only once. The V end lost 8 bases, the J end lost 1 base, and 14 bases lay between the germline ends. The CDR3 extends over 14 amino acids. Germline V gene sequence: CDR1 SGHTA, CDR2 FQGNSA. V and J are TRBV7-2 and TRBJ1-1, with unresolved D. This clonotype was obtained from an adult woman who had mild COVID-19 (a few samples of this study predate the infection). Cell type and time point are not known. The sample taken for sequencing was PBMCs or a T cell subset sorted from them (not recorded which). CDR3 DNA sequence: TGTGCCAGCCTTCCCAGGACGGGGAACACTGAAGCTTTCTTT. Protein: CASLPRTGNTEAFF.